This T cell receptor beta chain was sequenced during a study of Ad26.COV2.S vaccination and SARS-CoV-2 variants. Germline CDR1 is MNHEY and CDR2 is SVGEGT. Trimming stripped 2 bases from V and 3 bases from J, with 5 bases between. This CDR3 contains 12 residues. Sequencing was performed with immunoSEQ multiplex PCR; in TCRdb, only in-frame clones are kept and a portion is missing. This sample has nearly 95,000 clones, with approximately 77% found just once. The study's findings and limits: Vaccine recipients surpassed placebo recipients in spike-specific TCR breadth. Breadth of non-spike TCRs did not differ between vaccinees and placebo recipients. Reports say spike-specific CD8+ and CD4+ T cell responses covered substantial breadth after vaccination.

On this clone itself: Its antigen remains unknown.

The source of this sequence is a human donor who had recovered from COVID-19. This specimen was peripheral blood, taken after recovery from COVID-19. The chain couples TRBV6-2 or TRBV6-3 to TRBJ2-7; D is undetermined. The DNA of the CDR3 is TGTGCCAGCAGTTACCCCAGCTACGAGCAGTACTTC. Amino acid sequence: CASSYPSYEQYF.